This T cell receptor beta chain came from a study of blood T cell repertoires in COVID-19. Study-wide background: COVID-19 samples collected from the United States, Italy and Spain covered acute and convalescent phases. T cells, B-cell-depleted T cells, or PBMCs provided the cDNA or gDNA that served as material.

Original methodology: Estimated nucleated cell counts came from reference gene primer amplification. Sequenced by immunoSEQ multiplex PCR; TCRdb stores in-frame clones only, minus some. Clonal size and the V and J genes are those of that table, whereas D and trimming came from the DNA. The repertoire holds 100,000 or so clones, with 86% as singletons. The trim removed 5 bases at V and 2 bases at J, leaving 8 bases unmatched. Germline-derived CDR1 and CDR2 are SGHTA and FQGNSA. The CDR3 runs to 16 residues. This receptor was taken from a woman aged 55-70 years in a cohort sampled during active or convalescent COVID-19. Sequenced: peripheral blood. The chain links TRBV7-2 to TRBJ2-7, with 11 bases fitting TRBD1. CDR3 in DNA: TGTGCCAGCAGCCTCGGGACAGGGGGGGATCCCTACGAGCAGTACTTC. Protein sequence: CASSLGTGGDPYEQYF.